This T cell receptor (beta chain) was identified in a study of T-cell reconstitution after alpha-beta-depleted transplantation in children. Study results and caveats: Reportedly, only several hundred clones from non-depleted graft cells drove alpha-beta T-cell counts at about two months. Surviving recipient T cells and thymic progenitors accounted for the high day-60 TCRbeta diversity observed in some patients. Newly produced T cells mostly provided counts and TCRbeta diversity after one year, as hyperexpanded clones declined.

A TCRbeta library incorporating unique molecular identifiers was prepared. TCRdb independently ran MiXCR on the PCR reads; one entry per CDR3 protein. The sample lists about 120,000 distinct CDR3 sequences; about 21% were seen once. This clonotype showed up just a few times. The target antigen is unknown. The sequence derives from a male patient aged 2 to 10 who had a stem cell transplant for chronic granulomatous disease, so the T cells may come from the graft donor. Sequenced material: PBMCs, mostly from graft donor cells, taken 180 days after TCRalphabeta/CD19-depleted stem cell transplant.

The CDR3 nucleotides are TGTGCCAGCAGCGACCATAGTATGAACTCCTATGGCTACACCTTC. As protein: CASSDHSMNSYGYTF. The rearrangement joins TRBV28 to TRBJ1-2; D unclear. Between the trimmed V and J ends, which lost 6 bases and 4 bases, there was a span of 18 bases. The CDR3 is 15 residues long. CDR1 and CDR2 (germline): MDHEN, SYDVKM.